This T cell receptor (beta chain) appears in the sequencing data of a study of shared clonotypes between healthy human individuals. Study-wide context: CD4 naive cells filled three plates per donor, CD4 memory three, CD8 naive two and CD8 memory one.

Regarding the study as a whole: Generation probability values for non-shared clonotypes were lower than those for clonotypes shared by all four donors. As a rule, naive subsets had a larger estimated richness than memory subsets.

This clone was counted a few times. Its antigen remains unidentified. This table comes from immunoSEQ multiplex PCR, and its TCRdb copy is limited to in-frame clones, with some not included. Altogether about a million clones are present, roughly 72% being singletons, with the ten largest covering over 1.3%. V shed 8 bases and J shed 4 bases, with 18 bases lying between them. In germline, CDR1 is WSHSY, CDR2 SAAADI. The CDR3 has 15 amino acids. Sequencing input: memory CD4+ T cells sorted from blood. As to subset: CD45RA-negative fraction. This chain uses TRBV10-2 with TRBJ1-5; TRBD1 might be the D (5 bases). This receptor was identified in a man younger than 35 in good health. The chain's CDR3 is CASSIGIEGNQPQHF. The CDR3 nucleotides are TGCGCCAGCTCTATCGGAATAGAGGGGAATCAGCCCCAGCATTTT.